This T cell receptor beta chain was recovered during a study of T cell responses to AZD1222 COVID-19 vaccine. The study's findings and limits: Regions 160-218 and 743-854 dominated among vaccine-associated CD4 TCRs spanning spike.

CDR3 length equals 15 residues. Germline V CDR1 and CDR2: MNHEY, SMNVEV (reference sequence). With 0 bases removed from V and 5 bases from J, the gap between germline ends came to 11 bases. Clones were read by immunoSEQ multiplex PCR, and TCRdb kept only the in-frame ones, dropping some. The sample consists of under 150,000 clones, approximately 90% of them appearing once. In regard to this clone: What it binds is unknown.

The sequence derives from an adult in good health. The genes are TRBV27 and TRBJ2-4; TRBD2 might be the D (5 bases). This sample comprised peripheral blood, obtained on day 0 of MenACWY control vaccination. In DNA, the CDR3 is TGTGCCAGCAGTTTATCGTACGGGGTTGAAAACATTCAGTACTTC. As protein: CASSLSYGVENIQYF.